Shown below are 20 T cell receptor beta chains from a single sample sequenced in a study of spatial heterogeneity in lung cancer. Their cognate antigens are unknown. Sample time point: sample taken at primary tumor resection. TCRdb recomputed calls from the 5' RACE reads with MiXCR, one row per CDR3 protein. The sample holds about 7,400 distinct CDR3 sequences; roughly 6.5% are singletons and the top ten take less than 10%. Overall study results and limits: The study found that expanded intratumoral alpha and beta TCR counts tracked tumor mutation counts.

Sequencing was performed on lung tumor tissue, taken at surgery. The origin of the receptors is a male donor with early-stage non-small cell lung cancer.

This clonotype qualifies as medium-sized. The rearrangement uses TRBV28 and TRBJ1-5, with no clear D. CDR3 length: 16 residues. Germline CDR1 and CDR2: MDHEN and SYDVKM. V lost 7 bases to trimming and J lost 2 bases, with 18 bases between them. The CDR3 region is CASTPGGQGRNQPQHF. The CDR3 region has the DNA TGTGCCAGCACCCCGGGCGGCCAAGGGCGCAATCAGCCCCAGCATTTT.

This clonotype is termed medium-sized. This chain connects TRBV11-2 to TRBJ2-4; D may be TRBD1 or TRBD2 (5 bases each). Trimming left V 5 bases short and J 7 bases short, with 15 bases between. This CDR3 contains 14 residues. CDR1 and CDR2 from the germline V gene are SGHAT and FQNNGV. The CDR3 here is CASSPGTRRNIQYF. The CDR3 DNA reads TGTGCCAGCAGCCCAGGGACGCGAAGGAACATTCAGTACTTC. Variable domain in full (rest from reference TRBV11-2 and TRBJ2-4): EAGVAQSPRYKIIEKRQSVAFWCNPISGHATLYWYQQILGQGPKLLIQFQNNGVVDDSQLPKDRFSAERLKGVDSTLKIQPAKLEDSAVYLCASSPGTRRNIQYFGAGTRLSVL.

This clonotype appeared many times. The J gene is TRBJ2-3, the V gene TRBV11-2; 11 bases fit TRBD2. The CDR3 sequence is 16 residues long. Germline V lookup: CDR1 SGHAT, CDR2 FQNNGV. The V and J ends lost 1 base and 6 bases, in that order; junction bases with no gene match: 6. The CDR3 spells CASSLVTSGGGDTQYF. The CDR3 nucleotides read TGTGCCAGCAGCTTAGTCACTAGCGGGGGAGGTGATACGCAGTATTTT.

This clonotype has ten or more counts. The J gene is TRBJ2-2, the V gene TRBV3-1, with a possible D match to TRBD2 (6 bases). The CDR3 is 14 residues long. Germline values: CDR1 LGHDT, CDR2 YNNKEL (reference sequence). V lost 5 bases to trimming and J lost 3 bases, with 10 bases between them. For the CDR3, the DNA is TGTGCCAGCAGCGCCCCGGGGGACACCGGGGAGCTGTTTTTT. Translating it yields CASSAPGDTGELFF.

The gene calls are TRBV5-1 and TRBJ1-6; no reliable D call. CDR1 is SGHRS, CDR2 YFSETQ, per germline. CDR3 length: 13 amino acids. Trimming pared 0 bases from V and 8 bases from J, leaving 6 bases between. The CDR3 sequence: CASSLDPDSPLHF. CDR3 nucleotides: TGCGCCAGCAGCTTGGATCCTGATTCACCCCTCCACTTT.

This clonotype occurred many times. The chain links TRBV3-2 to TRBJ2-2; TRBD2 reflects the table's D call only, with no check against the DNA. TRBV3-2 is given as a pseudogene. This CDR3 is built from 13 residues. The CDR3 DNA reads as TGTGCCAGCAGGGGACTCTCGACCGGGGAGCTGTTTTTT. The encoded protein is CASRGLSTGELFF.

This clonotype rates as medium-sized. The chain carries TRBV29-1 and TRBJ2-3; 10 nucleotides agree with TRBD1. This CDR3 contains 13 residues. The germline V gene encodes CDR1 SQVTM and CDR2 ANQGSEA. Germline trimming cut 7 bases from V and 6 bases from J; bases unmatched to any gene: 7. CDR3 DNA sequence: TGCAGCGCCACCGGGACAGGGGCGGATACGCAGTATTTT. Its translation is CSATGTGADTQYF.

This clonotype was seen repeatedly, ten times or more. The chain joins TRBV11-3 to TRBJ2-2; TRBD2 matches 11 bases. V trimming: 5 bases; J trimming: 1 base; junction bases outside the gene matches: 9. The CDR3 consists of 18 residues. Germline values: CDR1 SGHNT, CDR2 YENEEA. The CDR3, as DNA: TGTGCCAGCAGCCGTGAAACAGGGACTAGCGGGAACACCGGGGAGCTGTTTTTT. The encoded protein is CASSRETGTSGNTGELFF.

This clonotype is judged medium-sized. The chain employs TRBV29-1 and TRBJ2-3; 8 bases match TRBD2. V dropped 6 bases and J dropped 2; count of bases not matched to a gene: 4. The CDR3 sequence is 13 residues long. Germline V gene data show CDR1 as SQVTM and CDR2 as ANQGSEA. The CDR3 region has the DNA TGCAGCGTAACTAGCGGCTTCACAGATACGCAGTATTTT. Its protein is CSVTSGFTDTQYF.

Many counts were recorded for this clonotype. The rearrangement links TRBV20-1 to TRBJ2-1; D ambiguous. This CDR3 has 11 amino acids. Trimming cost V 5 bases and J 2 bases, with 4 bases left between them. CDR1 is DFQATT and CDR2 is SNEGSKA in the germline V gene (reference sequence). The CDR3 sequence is CSALPYNEQFF. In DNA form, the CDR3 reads TGCAGTGCTCTACCCTACAATGAGCAGTTCTTC.

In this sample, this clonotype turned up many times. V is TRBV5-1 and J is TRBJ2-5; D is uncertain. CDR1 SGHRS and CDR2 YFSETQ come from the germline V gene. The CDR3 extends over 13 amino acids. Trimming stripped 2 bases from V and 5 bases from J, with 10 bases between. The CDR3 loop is CASSLNFGETQYF. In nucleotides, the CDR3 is TGCGCCAGCAGCTTAAACTTTGGGGAGACCCAGTACTTC.

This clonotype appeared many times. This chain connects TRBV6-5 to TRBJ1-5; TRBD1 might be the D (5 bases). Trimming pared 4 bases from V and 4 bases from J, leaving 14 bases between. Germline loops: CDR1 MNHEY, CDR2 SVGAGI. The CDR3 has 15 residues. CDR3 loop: CASSLWAGGNQPQHF. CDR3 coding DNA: TGTGCCAGCAGTTTATGGGCCGGGGGTAATCAGCCCCAGCATTTT.

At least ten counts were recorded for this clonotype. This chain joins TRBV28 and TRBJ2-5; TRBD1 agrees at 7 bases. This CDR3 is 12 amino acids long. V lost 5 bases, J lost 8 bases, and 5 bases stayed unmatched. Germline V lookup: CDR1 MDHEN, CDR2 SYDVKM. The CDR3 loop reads CASSQTGKTQYF. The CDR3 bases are TGTGCCAGCAGTCAGACAGGGAAAACCCAGTACTTC.

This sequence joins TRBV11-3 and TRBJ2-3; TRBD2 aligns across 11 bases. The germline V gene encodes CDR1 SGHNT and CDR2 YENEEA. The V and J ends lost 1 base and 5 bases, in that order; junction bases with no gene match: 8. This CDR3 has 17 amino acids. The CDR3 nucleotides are TGTGCCAGCAGCTTAGTAGCGGGAGGGCCTCTCGGAGATACGCAGTATTTT. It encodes CASSLVAGGPLGDTQYF.

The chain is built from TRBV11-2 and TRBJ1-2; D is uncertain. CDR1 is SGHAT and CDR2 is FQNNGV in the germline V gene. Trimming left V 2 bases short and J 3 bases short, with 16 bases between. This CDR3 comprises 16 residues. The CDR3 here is CASSLLPGGRYYGYTF. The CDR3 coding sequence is TGTGCCAGCAGCTTACTCCCTGGCGGGCGATACTATGGCTACACCTTC.

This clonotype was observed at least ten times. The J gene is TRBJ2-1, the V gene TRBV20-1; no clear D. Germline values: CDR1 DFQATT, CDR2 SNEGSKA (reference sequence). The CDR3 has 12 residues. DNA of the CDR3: TGCAGCTCCCTCGGACCCAACAATGAGCAGTTCTTC. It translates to CSSLGPNNEQFF.

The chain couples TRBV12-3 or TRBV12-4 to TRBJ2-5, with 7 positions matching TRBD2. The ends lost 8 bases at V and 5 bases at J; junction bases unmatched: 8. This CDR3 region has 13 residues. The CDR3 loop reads CASSVGGGETQYF. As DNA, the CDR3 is TGTGCCAGCTCCGTGGGCGGGGGTGAGACCCAGTACTTC.

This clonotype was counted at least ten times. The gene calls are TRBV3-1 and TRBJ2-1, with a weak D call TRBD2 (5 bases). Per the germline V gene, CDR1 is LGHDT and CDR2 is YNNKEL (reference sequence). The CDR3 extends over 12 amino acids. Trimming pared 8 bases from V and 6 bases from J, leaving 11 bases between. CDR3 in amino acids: CASRGVTNEQFF. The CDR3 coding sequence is TGTGCCAGCCGGGGAGTGACCAATGAGCAGTTCTTC.

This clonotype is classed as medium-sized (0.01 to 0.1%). The DNA of the CDR3 is TGCGCCAGCAGCTTTACAGGGGGCGGATGGGCAGATACGCAGTATTTT. Its translation is CASSFTGGGWADTQYF. The chain joins TRBV5-1 to TRBJ2-3, with TRBD1 matching over 9 bases. Germline lookup yields CDR1 SGHRS and CDR2 YFSETQ. This CDR3 region has 16 residues. V trimming: 2 bases; J trimming: 4 bases; junction bases outside the gene matches: 8.

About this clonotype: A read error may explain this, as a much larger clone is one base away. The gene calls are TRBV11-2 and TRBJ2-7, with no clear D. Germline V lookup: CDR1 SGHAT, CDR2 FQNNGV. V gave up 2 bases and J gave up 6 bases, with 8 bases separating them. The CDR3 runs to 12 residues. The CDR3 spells CASSLLEAEQYF. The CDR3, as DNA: TGTGCCAGCAGCTTACTGGAAGCCGAGCAGTACTTC.